Shown below are 5 T cell receptor beta chains from a single sample sequenced in a study of follicular helper T cells after annual influenza vaccination (dated by TCRdb to the late 2010s). Library preparation employed the immunoSEQ multiplex PCR assay. What TCRdb holds here is the immuneACCESS table cut down to in-frame rearrangements. Part of the clones is not present; checked against another copy, under half of the missing clones reflect an unresolved V gene, and the others are unexplained. The sample table lists about 8,700 clones, 80% to 85% of them with a count of one. The top ten constitute roughly 3.9% of the sample. The time point label here, explained by the study, means: 2015-2016 season, 7 days after influenza vaccination. Material: CXCR5+ CD38- circulating T follicular helper cells from blood, obtained 7 days after influenza vaccination. The cell subset or site label of this sample denotes: circulating Tfh, non-naive CD4+CXCR5+PD-1+ (ICOS+CD38+ or ICOS-CD38-). These receptors originate from an adult who received the influenza vaccine.

The V call is TRBV5-6, the J call TRBJ2-3; possibly TRBD2 for D (5 bases). The ends were cut back, 4 bases at V and 2 bases at J, with 17 bases in the middle. CDR1 and CDR2 (germline): SGHDT, YYEEEE. The CDR3 extends over 16 amino acids. CDR3 DNA sequence: TGTGCCAGCAGCCCCCGATCTAGCTACCTCACAGATACGCAGTATTTT. Translating it yields CASSPRSSYLTDTQYF.

V and J are TRBV9 and TRBJ1-5; weak D call: TRBD1 (5 bases). V was trimmed by 0 bases and J by 6 bases, leaving 13 bases between them. Germline V lookup: CDR1 SGDLS, CDR2 YYNGEE. The CDR3 loop spans 15 amino acids. Here the CDR3 DNA reads TGTGCCAGCAGCGTAGAGGGTGACAGCCGTCAGCCCCAGCATTTT. This sequence encodes CASSVEGDSRQPQHF.

The chain has TRBV14 and TRBJ2-5; 7 bases are shared with TRBD2. The CDR3 has 15 residues. CDR1 is SGHDN and CDR2 is FVKESK in the germline V gene. J lost 2 bases, V lost 3 bases, and 6 bases had no gene match. CDR3: CASSHDTSAQETQYF. As DNA, the CDR3 is TGTGCCAGCAGCCACGATACTAGCGCTCAAGAGACCCAGTACTTC.

This sequence joins TRBV14 and TRBJ2-3; D is possibly TRBD1 or TRBD2 (6 bases each). This CDR3 spans 15 amino acids. V was cut by 4 bases and J by 2 bases, with 13 bases left in between. Germline CDR1 reads SGHDN; CDR2 reads FVKESK. The CDR3 loop reads CASSPWGDNTDTQYF. DNA of the CDR3: TGTGCCAGCAGCCCTTGGGGGGACAACACAGATACGCAGTATTTT.

The J gene is TRBJ2-3, the V gene TRBV9; D not certain. Looked up from germline, CDR1 is SGDLS and CDR2 is YYNGEE. V lost 0 bases and J lost 6, with 5 bases in between. This CDR3 comprises 12 residues. CDR3 sequence (DNA): TGTGCCAGCAGCGTAGAAGGGGATACGCAGTATTTT. Its protein product is CASSVEGDTQYF.